The 30 T cell receptor beta chains reported below all come from one sample, sequenced in a study of T-cell memory formation after mild COVID-19. TCRdb re-analysed the 5' RACE reads in MiXCR, keeping a single row per CDR3 protein. The table has around 390,000 distinct CDR3 sequences, about 16% seen once. The material sequenced was PBMCs or a T cell subset sorted from them (not recorded which). All receptors come from a man aged 18-30 years who had mild COVID-19 (a few samples of this study predate the infection). Cell type and time point are not known.

The gene calls are TRBV27 and TRBJ2-1; D is perhaps TRBD1 or TRBD2 (7 bases each). Germline lookup yields CDR1 MNHEY and CDR2 SMNVEV (reference sequence). Trimming stripped 11 bases from V and 10 bases from J, with 21 bases between. The CDR3 is 13 amino acids. CDR3: CASQGRGSLEQFF. As DNA, the CDR3 is TGTGCCTCACAGGGGCGGGGGTCCCTGGAGCAGTTCTTC.

J is TRBJ2-6 and V is TRBV5-1; no firm D call. The CDR3 consists of 19 residues. Germline V gives CDR1 SGHRS, CDR2 YFSETQ. V was cut by 0 bases and J by 1 base, with 17 bases left in between. CDR3 nucleotide sequence: TGCGCCAGCAGCTTGGCCTCGGCCGCTTCCACATCTGGGGCCAACGTCCTGACTTTC. It specifies CASSLASAASTSGANVLTF.

This clonotype occurred many times. The J gene is TRBJ2-3, the V gene TRBV9; no clear D gene. Germline V CDR1 and CDR2: SGDLS, YYNGEE. V lost 2 bases to trimming and J lost 5 bases, with 15 bases between them. The length of the CDR3 is 15 residues. The CDR3 DNA is TGTGCCAGCAGCGTCGGGCCCCAAGGCGGAGATACGCAGTATTTT. This codes for CASSVGPQGGDTQYF.

This clonotype came up many times. The chain has TRBV5-5 and TRBJ2-1; D is perhaps TRBD1 (5 bases). The V gene's germline CDR1 is SGHKS and CDR2 YYEKEE (reference sequence). Deletions cut 4 bases from V and 6 bases from J, with 14 bases between. This CDR3 is built from 14 residues. For the CDR3, the DNA is TGTGCCAGCAGCCCCCGGTGGCAGGGCAATGAGCAGTTCTTC. Translation gives CASSPRWQGNEQFF.

The chain combines TRBV29-1 with TRBJ2-1, with 7 bases identical to TRBD2. V was clipped by 1 base and J by 3 bases; unmatched bases: 3. The germline V gene encodes CDR1 SQVTM and CDR2 ANQGSEA. The CDR3 is 14 amino acids. CDR3 coding DNA: TGCAGCGTTGAAGGGCTAGCGGACTACAATGAGCAGTTCTTC. As protein: CSVEGLADYNEQFF.

This chain links TRBV19 with TRBJ1-1; D unresolved. Germline CDR1 is LNHDA and CDR2 is SQIVND (reference sequence). V lost 5 bases to trimming and J lost 0 bases, with 19 bases between them. CDR3 length equals 17 residues. The CDR3 protein is CASSLTRARGMNTEAFF. The CDR3 DNA follows: TGTGCCAGTAGTCTGACACGGGCCAGAGGCATGAACACTGAAGCTTTCTTT.

This clonotype appeared a few times. CDR3 sequence: CASTSHGGQETQYF. The DNA for the CDR3 is TGTGCCAGCACCTCACATGGGGGGCAAGAGACCCAGTACTTC. The J gene is TRBJ2-5, the V gene TRBV12-3 or TRBV12-4; a possible D gene is TRBD2 (6 bases). The V and J ends lost 7 bases and 2 bases respectively, with 14 bases between them. The CDR3 runs to 14 residues.

The J gene is TRBJ1-1, the V gene TRBV3-1; D unresolved. V was trimmed by 1 base and J by 6 bases, leaving 18 bases between them. CDR3 length equals 16 residues. Germline assignment: CDR1 LGHDT and CDR2 YNNKEL (reference sequence). The CDR3 loop reads CASSQVTWGKSPEAFF. The CDR3 region has the DNA TGTGCCAGCAGCCAAGTGACCTGGGGAAAGTCTCCTGAAGCTTTCTTT.

This clonotype was observed a handful of times. This chain joins TRBV29-1 and TRBJ1-1; D remains unclear. Trimming removed 6 bases at V and 4 bases at J, with 12 bases between. This CDR3 has 12 amino acids. Germline CDR1 and CDR2: SQVTM and ANQGSEA. This CDR3 is CSVGKLGTEAFF. The CDR3, as DNA: TGCAGCGTGGGGAAGTTGGGCACTGAAGCTTTCTTT.

The chain has TRBV9 and TRBJ2-1, with D perhaps matching TRBD2 (6 bases). This CDR3 has 13 amino acids. The V and J ends lost 5 bases and 9 bases respectively, with 15 bases between them. Germline values: CDR1 SGDLS, CDR2 YYNGEE. In DNA form, the CDR3 reads TGTGCCAGCAGTCCAAGAACTAGCTCTGAGCAGTTCTTC. Its translation: CASSPRTSSEQFF.

This clonotype has just a few counts. This chain joins TRBV6-5 and TRBJ2-7; D gene uncertain. The CDR3 runs 14 residues. Trimming took off 2 bases at V and 2 bases at J, with 10 bases between the two ends. CDR1 and CDR2 (germline): MNHEY, SVGAGI. CDR3 nucleotides: TGTGCCAGCAGTTACGACGCAGCGACCTACGAGCAGTACTTC. Protein: CASSYDAATYEQYF.

This clonotype came up a few times. CDR3: CASSADGTGRTEAFF. CDR3 bases: TGTGCCAGCAGTGCCGACGGGACAGGGAGGACTGAAGCTTTCTTT. The chain combines TRBV12-3 or TRBV12-4 with TRBJ1-1; 9 bases fit TRBD1. This CDR3 is built from 15 residues. V lost 5 bases and J lost 5; bases outside the gene matches: 9.

CDR3 bases: TGCAGCGTTGAAGATCAGGGGACGGGAGAGACCCAGTACTTC. Translating it yields CSVEDQGTGETQYF. The chain recombines TRBV29-1 with TRBJ2-5; D perhaps matches TRBD1 (6 bases). The V gene lost 0 bases and the J gene lost 4 bases, with 12 bases spanning the gap. The germline V gene has CDR1 SQVTM and CDR2 ANQGSEA. The CDR3 totals 14 residues.

This clonotype was seen a handful of times. The V gene is TRBV27, the J gene TRBJ2-1; 9 bases are a match to TRBD2. Germline CDR1 reads MNHEY; CDR2 reads SMNVEV (reference sequence). This CDR3 spans 15 amino acids. J was trimmed by 6 bases and V by 7 bases; bases with no gene match: 10. The CDR3, as DNA: TGTGCCAGCATTCGAAGCGGGGGGATGTTCAATGAGCAGTTCTTC. Amino acid sequence: CASIRSGGMFNEQFF.

The chain joins TRBV7-3 to TRBJ2-3; 8 bases map to TRBD2. CDR1 and CDR2 from the germline V gene are SGHTA and FQGTGA. The junction had 15 bases not matched to a gene; V was cut back by 4 bases and J by 0 bases. CDR3 length: 19 residues. In DNA form, the CDR3 reads TGTGCCAGCAGCTACGCTCTTAGCGGGGAGTACGATAGCACAGATACGCAGTATTTT. Its protein is CASSYALSGEYDSTDTQYF.

The chain has TRBV5-1 and TRBJ2-7, with TRBD1 identical over 10 bases. Looked up from germline, CDR1 is SGHRS and CDR2 is YFSETQ. The junction had 6 bases not matched to a gene; V was cut back by 2 bases and J by 7 bases. The CDR3 length is 14 residues. This chain's CDR3 is CASSLRQGAGEQYF. CDR3 nucleotides: TGCGCCAGCAGCTTACGACAGGGGGCCGGGGAGCAGTACTTC.

This clonotype was observed at least ten times. The CDR3: CAIRRDDLYTEAFF. The CDR3 DNA follows: TGTGCCATCAGACGTGACGACCTCTACACTGAAGCTTTCTTT. V and J are TRBV10-3 and TRBJ1-1; D is unresolved. Trimming removed 6 bases from V and 3 bases from J, with 14 bases in between. The germline V gene has CDR1 ENHRY and CDR2 SYGVKD. The CDR3 is 14 amino acids.

This chain connects TRBV24-1 to TRBJ2-1; D is ambiguous. With 6 bases removed from V and 3 bases from J, the gap between germline ends came to 11 bases. CDR1 KGHDR and CDR2 SFDVKD come from the germline V gene. CDR3 size: 14 residues. The CDR3 coding sequence is TGTGCCACCAGTAGGGCAACTAACTACAATGAGCAGTTCTTC. This encodes CATSRATNYNEQFF.

This clonotype has a handful of counts. This rearrangement joins TRBV29-1 to TRBJ2-2; possibly TRBD1 for D (6 bases). Trimming left V 3 bases short and J 0 bases short, with 8 bases between. The V gene's germline CDR1 is SQVTM and CDR2 ANQGSEA. This CDR3 is 14 amino acids long. For the CDR3, the DNA is TGCAGCGTTGAGAACAGGGCGAACACCGGGGAGCTGTTTTTT. Translated, it gives CSVENRANTGELFF.

The rearrangement uses TRBV5-1 and TRBJ1-3; D ambiguous. This CDR3 has 15 amino acids. Trimming pared 3 bases from V and 0 bases from J, leaving 10 bases between. CDR1 SGHRS and CDR2 YFSETQ come from the germline V gene. The chain's CDR3 is CASSSQTSSGNTIYF. The CDR3 DNA is TGCGCCAGCAGCTCACAGACATCCTCTGGAAACACCATATATTTT. The full variable domain, with the rest looked up from reference TRBV5-1 and TRBJ1-3, is KAGVTQTPRYLIKTRGQQVTLSCSPISGHRSVSWYQQTPGQGLQFLFEYFSETQRNKGNFPGRFSGRQFSNSRSEMNVSTLELGDSALYLCASSSQTSSGNTIYFGEGSWLTVV.

The rearrangement joins TRBV7-9 to TRBJ2-2; 8 positions match TRBD1. The CDR3 extends over 15 amino acids. CDR1 SEHNR and CDR2 FQNEAQ come from the germline V gene (reference sequence). Germline trimming cut 2 bases from V and 6 bases from J; bases unmatched to any gene: 5. CDR3 sequence (DNA): TGTGCCAGCAGCTTACGACAGGGGATCCCCGGGGAGCTGTTTTTT. It codes for CASSLRQGIPGELFF.

The chain links TRBV28 to TRBJ2-3; no reliable D call. Trimming removed 4 bases at V and 2 bases at J, with 13 bases between. CDR1 and CDR2 from the germline V gene are MDHEN and SYDVKM. CDR3 length equals 15 residues. The DNA for the CDR3 is TGTGCCAGCAGTTCGACCCCCCAGCTCACAGATACGCAGTATTTT. Amino acids: CASSSTPQLTDTQYF.

This clonotype was seen only a few times. This chain links TRBV6-2 or TRBV6-3 with TRBJ2-2; the D is unclear. V lost 0 bases and J lost 2, with 4 bases in between. Germline V CDR1 and CDR2: MNHEY, SVGEGT. This CDR3 spans 14 amino acids. Here the CDR3 reads CASSYSINTGELFF. The CDR3 nucleotides read TGTGCCAGCAGTTACTCGATCAACACCGGGGAGCTGTTTTTT.

This clonotype was found a few times. The rearrangement uses TRBV3-1 and TRBJ2-4; 14 bases fit TRBD2. The CDR3 sequence is 18 residues long. V shed 3 bases, J shed 3 bases, and the junction held 7 bases outside the gene matches. In germline, CDR1 is LGHDT, CDR2 YNNKEL (reference sequence). The CDR3 is CASSQTSGGASSKNIQYF. In DNA form, the CDR3 reads TGTGCCAGCAGCCAGACTAGCGGGGGGGCCTCGAGCAAAAACATTCAGTACTTC.

This clonotype turned up a few times. The chain joins TRBV10-3 to TRBJ1-2, with no clear D. CDR3 size: 13 residues. The germline V gene has CDR1 ENHRY and CDR2 SYGVKD. The V and J ends lost 6 bases and 3 bases respectively, with 11 bases between them. The DNA of the CDR3 is TGTGCCATCAGCCGAGTGGCAGACTATGGCTACACCTTC. Its translation is CAISRVADYGYTF.

This clonotype was observed a few times. The chain employs TRBV20-1 and TRBJ2-7; 10 positions agree with TRBD1. J lost 7 bases, V lost 1 base, and 4 bases had no gene match. The germline V gene has CDR1 DFQATT and CDR2 SNEGSKA (reference sequence). The CDR3 covers 13 residues. CDR3 sequence (DNA): TGCAGTGCTAGAGGACAGGGGGCTCTGGAGCAGTACGTC. Protein sequence: CSARGQGALEQYV.

This clonotype was counted only a few times. This rearrangement joins TRBV12-3 or TRBV12-4 to TRBJ2-2, with D unclear. The CDR3 loop spans 11 amino acids. Deletions cut 6 bases from V and 10 bases from J, with 9 bases between. This CDR3 reads CASSLYEELFF. The CDR3 DNA follows: TGTGCCAGCAGCCTTTATGAGGAGCTGTTTTTT.

This clonotype was seen at least ten times. The V gene is TRBV28, the J gene TRBJ2-3; 8 bases match TRBD1. The V gene end was trimmed by 2 bases and the J gene end by 2 bases; junction bases not matched to a gene: 3. CDR1 is MDHEN, CDR2 SYDVKM, per germline. CDR3 length equals 15 residues. The CDR3 reads CASSLGTGHTDTQYF. The CDR3 DNA is TGTGCCAGCAGTTTAGGGACAGGCCACACAGATACGCAGTATTTT.

This clonotype came up a few times. V gene TRBV27 combines with J gene TRBJ2-3, with a possible D match to TRBD1 (5 bases). This CDR3 comprises 15 residues. V lost 2 bases to trimming and J lost 2 bases, with 11 bases between them. Per germline, CDR1 MNHEY and CDR2 SMNVEV (reference sequence). The CDR3 region has the DNA TGTGCCAGCAGTTTAGGGGCTAGATTCACAGATACGCAGTATTTT. Translating gives CASSLGARFTDTQYF.

V usage is TRBV5-5 and J usage is TRBJ1-2; D is ambiguous. V was cut by 4 bases and J by 7 bases, with 14 bases left in between. The CDR3 runs to 13 residues. Germline V gene sequence: CDR1 SGHKS, CDR2 YYEKEE (reference sequence). The CDR3 bases are TGTGCCAGCAGCGGTGCGGGGATCGGTGGCTACACCTTC. Protein product: CASSGAGIGGYTF.